The present T cell receptor beta chain was sequenced within a study of cytomegalovirus exposure and HLA in healthy donors. Study results and limitations: HLA alleles were associated with 16,951 TCR beta sequences in a later analysis at 0.05 false discovery rate. Most subjects' HLA-A and HLA-B alleles were reportedly predicted from TCR beta sequences.

Notes on this clone: The antigen remains unidentified.

This CDR3 is 15 amino acids long. V lost 3 bases and J lost 2; bases outside the gene matches: 4. The germline V gene has CDR1 SGHRS and CDR2 YFSETQ. The PCR ran on 60 Vbeta and 13 Jbeta primers. In the original analysis: Later work found tens of millions of unique TCR beta chains, with 9.5 million to 11 million shared. This table comes from immunoSEQ multiplex PCR, and its TCRdb copy is limited to in-frame clones, with some not included. That table is the source of V, J and clone size, and D and trimming were worked out from the DNA. The data contain about 120,000 clones, roughly 70% of them seen just once; the ten biggest clones take up around 1.5%.

The genes are TRBV5-1 and TRBJ2-7; 11 positions agree with TRBD1. The clonotype comes from a woman younger than 35 in good health and CMV-seronegative. Sequencing was carried out using PBMCs. The CDR3 sequence: CASSWTGGPTYEQYF. The DNA for the CDR3 is TGCGCCAGCAGCTGGACAGGGGGCCCAACCTACGAGCAGTACTTC.